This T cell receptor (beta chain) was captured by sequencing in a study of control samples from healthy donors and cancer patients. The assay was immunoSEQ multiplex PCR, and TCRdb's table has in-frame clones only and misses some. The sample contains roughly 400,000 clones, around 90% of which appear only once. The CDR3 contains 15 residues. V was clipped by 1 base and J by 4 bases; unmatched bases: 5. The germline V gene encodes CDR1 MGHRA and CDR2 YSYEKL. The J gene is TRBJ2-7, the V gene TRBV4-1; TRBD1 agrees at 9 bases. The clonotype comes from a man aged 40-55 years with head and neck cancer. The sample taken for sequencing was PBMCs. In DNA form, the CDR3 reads TGCGCCAGCAGCCAAGTCCGGGACAGGGATTACGAGCAGTACTTC. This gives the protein CASSQVRDRDYEQYF.